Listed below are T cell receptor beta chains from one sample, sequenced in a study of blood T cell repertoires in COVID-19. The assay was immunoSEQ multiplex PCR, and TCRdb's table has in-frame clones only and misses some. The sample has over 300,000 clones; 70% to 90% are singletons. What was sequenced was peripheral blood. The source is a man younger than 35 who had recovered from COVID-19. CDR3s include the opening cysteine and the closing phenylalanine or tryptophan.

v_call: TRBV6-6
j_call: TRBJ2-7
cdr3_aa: CASSYRSYEQYF

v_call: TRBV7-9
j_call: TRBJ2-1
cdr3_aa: CASSLSSGRSNEQFF

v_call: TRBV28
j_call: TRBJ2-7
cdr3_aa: CASSPGQGSTYEQYF

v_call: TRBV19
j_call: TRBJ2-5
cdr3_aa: CASTPNPGQQETQYF

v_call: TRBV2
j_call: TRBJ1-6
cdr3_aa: CASSGTGYNSPLHF

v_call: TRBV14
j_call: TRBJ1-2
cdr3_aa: CASSQGVGHPNYGYTF

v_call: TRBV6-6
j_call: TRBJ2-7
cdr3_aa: CASSYDGGRDLYEQYF

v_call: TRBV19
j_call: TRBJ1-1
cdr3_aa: CASKPRGGNTEAFF

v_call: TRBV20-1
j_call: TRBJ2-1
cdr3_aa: CSANGGHEQFF

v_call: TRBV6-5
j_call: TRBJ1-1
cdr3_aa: CASRAGASTEAFF

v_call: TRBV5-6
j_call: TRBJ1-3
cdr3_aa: CASSLSPGNTIYF

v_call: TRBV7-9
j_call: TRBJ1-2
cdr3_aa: CASIQGHSNYGYTF

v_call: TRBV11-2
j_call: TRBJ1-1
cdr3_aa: CASSPDSPPLNTEAFF

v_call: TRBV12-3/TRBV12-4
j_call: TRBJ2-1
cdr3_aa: CASGSQGNNEQFF

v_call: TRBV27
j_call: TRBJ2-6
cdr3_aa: CASRQGSSGANVLTF

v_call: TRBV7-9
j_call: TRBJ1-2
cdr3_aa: CASSLDRDRSYGYTF

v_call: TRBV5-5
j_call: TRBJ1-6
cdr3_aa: CASSLTDNSPLHF

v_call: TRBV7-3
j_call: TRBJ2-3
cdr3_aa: CASSLMGSDTQYF

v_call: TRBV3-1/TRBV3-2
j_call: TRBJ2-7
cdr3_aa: CASSAGFSYEQYF

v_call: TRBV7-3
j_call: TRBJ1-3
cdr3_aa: CASSLTGEANTIYF

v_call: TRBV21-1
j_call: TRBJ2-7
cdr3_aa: CASSKIPGQGPSYEQYF

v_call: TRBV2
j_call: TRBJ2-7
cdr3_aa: CASSDNWRQFSFFGKGEQYF

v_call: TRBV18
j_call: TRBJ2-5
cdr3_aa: CASSSGGSQETQYF

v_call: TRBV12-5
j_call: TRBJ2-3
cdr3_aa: CASGLVLQAGGPRGDTQYF

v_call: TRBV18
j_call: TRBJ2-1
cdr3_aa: CASSPQRFSYNEQFF

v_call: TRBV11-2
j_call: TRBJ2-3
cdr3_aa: CASSPPQGADTQYF

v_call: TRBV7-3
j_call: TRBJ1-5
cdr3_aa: CASSLSDRGLLYQPQHF

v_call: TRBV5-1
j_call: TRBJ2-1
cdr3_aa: CASSLGLISYNEQFF

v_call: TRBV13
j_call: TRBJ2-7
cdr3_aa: CASSYLAGDNYEQYF

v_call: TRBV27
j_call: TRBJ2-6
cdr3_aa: CASSLWSGAYSGANVLTF

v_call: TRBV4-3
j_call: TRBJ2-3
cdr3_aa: CASSQSSGGGAADTQYF

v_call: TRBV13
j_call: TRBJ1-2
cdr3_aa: CASSPSTGGYGYTF

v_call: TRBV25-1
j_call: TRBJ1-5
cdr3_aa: CASSKVGHYSNQPQHF

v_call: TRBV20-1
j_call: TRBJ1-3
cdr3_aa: CSASSGTLSGNTIYF

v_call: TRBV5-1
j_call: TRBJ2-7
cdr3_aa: CASSSGGTVVYEQYF

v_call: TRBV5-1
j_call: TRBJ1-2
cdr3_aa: CASSSTGETGYTF

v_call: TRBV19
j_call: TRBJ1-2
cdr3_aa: CASTLGEDYGYTF

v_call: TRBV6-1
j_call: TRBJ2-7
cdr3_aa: CASSEAGLSYEQYF

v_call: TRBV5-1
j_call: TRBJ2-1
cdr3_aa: CASSPGGNYNEQFF

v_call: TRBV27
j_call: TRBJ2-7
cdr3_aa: CASSLDRRAEQYF

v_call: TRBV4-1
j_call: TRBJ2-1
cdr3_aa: CASSQPPGQGAGEQFF

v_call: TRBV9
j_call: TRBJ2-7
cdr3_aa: CASSAAGGGPYEQYF

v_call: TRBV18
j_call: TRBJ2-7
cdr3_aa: CASSHSGLSYEQYF

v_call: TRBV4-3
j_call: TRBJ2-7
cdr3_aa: CASSQERAYEQYF

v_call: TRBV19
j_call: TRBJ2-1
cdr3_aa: CASNPRPGEYGNEQFF

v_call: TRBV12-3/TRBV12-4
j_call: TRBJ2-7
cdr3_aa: CASSLGPSPEQYF

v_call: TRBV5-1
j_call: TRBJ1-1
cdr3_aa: CASSLGPQGENTEAFF

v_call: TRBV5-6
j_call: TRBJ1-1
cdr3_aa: CASSNDRPKLNTEAFF

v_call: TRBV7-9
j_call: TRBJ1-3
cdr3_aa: CASVQAPSGNTIYF

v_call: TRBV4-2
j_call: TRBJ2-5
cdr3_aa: CASSQDQKQGQETQYF

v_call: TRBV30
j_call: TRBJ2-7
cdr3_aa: CAWSVGGPSYEQYF

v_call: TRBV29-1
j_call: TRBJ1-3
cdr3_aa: CSVELQGAGNTIYF

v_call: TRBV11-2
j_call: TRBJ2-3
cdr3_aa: CASSLGPGFLTDTQYF